This TCR beta chain was obtained from a study of OX40 agonist ivuxolimab in advanced cancers. Background on the whole study: The costimulatory receptor OX40 (CD134) was targeted by ivuxolimab, a fully human IgG2 agonistic monoclonal antibody. Intravenous ivuxolimab was administered to patients every 2 weeks at six dose levels: 0.01, 0.1, 0.3, 1.5, 3 and 10 mg/kg. The monotherapy dose-escalation portion (N = 52 patients) of the phase I ivuxolimab trial is reported in the paper. Prior anti-PD-1, anti-PD-L1 or anti-CTLA-4 therapy was permitted, and approximately 42% of dose-escalation patients had received checkpoint inhibitors. The purpose of peripheral TCRbeta sequencing was to test whether ivuxolimab changed TCR sequence diversity and led to clonal T-cell expansion. In the dose-escalation cohort, 82.7% of patients were male, and the mean age was around 60 years, with a range of about 23 to 85. Of the roughly 52 dose-escalation patients, hepatocellular carcinoma was present in approximately 20, melanoma in roughly 15, renal cell carcinoma in 9 and head and neck cancer in 9. Partial responses occurred in three dose-escalation patients, of whom one had hepatocellular carcinoma and two had cutaneous melanoma.

CDR1 SGHRS and CDR2 YFSETQ are derived from the germline V gene. The CDR3, from cysteine to phenylalanine, totals 14 residues. Here the CDR3 DNA is all that survives: 42 bases in frame from base 1. Trimming takes 3 bases off V and 5 bases off J; junction bases not matched to a gene: 8. Broad study findings and their caveats: At doses from 0.1 to 3.0 mg/kg, clonal expansion was seen in both CD4+ and CD8+ blood T cells between baseline and week 6. Low levels of normalized T-cell clonal expansion were also shown by some nonresponding patients. Partial responders in the 0.1-3.0 mg/kg groups had among the lowest normalized peripheral clonal expansion, especially among CD8+ T cells. On average, CD8+ T cells showed more expanded clones than CD4+ T cells after ivuxolimab. The antigen specificity of the peripheral T cells that underwent clonal expansion was not determined.

Patients with autoimmune disease history or receiving systemic immunosuppression were excluded from the trial. Peripheral blood for TCR sequencing was drawn from every dose cohort at baseline, at cycle 4 day 1 and at cycle 7 day 1. Samples came from an open-label, multicenter, first-in-human phase I dose-escalation trial of ivuxolimab. Adults with locally advanced or metastatic head and neck squamous cell, hepatocellular, melanoma or renal cell carcinoma were enrolled in the trial. Before TCR sequencing, CD4+ T cells and CD8+ T cells were sorted from peripheral blood as separate populations. Points on this clone: Its antigen is unknown. Per-nucleotide qualities are absent, and no much larger clonotype sits a single base away.

Genomic DNA was isolated from the sorted cells so that the TCRbeta CDR3 region could be sequenced. TCRbeta CDR3 regions were sequenced using the immunoSEQ Assay. TCRdb re-hosts the immuneACCESS table, in-frame sequences only. Its copies lack some clones; in the studies checked, an unresolved V gene accounts for under half of them, and the cause for the rest is not known. Present in this sample are about 99,000 clones, 95% to 97% of which were seen just once. In total, the top ten clones hold 2% of the sample. Sequences were derived from CD4+ or CD8+ T cells sorted from blood, sampled in a trial of the OX40 agonist ivuxolimab. The TCR comes from an adult with an advanced solid tumor such as melanoma, head and neck, liver or kidney cancer. This sequence uses TRBV5-1 and TRBJ2-7, with 7 central nucleotides matching TRBD1. The DNA sequence follows: TGCGCCAGCAGCTCCGACAGGGCAAACGACGAGCAGTACTTC. Translated, it reads CASSSDRANDEQYF.